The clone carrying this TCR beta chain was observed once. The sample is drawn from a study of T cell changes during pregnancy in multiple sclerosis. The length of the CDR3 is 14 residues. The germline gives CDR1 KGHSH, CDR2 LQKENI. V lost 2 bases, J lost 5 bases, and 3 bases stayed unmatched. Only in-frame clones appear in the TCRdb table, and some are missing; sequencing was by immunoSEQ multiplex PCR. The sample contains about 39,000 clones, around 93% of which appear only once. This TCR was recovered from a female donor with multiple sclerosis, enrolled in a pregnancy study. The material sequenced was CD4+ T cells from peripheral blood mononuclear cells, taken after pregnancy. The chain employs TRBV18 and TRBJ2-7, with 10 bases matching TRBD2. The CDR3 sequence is CASSPGTSGNEQYF. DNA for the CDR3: TGTGCCAGCTCACCAGGAACTAGCGGGAACGAGCAGTACTTC.